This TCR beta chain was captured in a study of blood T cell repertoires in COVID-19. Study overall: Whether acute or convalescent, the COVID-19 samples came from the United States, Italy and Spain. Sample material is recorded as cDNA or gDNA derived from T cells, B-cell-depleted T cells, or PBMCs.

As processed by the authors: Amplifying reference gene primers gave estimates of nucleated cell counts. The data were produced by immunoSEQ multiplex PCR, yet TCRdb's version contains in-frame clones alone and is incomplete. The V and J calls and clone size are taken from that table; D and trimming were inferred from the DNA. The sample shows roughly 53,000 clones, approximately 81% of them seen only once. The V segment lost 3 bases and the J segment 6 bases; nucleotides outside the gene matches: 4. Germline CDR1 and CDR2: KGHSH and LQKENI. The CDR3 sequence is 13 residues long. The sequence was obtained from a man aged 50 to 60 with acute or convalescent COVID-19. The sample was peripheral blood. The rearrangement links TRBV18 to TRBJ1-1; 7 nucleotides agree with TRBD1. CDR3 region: CASSPNQGAEAFF. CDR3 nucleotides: TGTGCCAGCTCACCTAACCAGGGGGCTGAAGCTTTCTTT.